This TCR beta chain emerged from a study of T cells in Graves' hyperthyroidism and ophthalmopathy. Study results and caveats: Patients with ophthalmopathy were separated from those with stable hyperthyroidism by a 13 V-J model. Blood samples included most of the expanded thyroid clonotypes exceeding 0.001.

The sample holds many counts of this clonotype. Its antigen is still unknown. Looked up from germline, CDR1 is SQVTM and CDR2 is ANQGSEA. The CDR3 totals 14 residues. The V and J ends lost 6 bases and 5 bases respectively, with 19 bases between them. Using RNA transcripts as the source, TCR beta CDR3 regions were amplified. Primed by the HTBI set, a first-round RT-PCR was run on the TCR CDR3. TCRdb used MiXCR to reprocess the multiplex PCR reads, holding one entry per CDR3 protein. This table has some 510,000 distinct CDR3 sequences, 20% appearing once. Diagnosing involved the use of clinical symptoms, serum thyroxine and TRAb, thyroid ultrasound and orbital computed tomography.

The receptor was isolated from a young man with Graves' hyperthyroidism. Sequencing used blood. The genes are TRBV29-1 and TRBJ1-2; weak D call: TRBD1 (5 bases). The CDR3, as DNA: TGCAGCGTCGGCTCCCGACAGTCAGTATATGGCTACACCTTC. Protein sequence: CSVGSRQSVYGYTF.